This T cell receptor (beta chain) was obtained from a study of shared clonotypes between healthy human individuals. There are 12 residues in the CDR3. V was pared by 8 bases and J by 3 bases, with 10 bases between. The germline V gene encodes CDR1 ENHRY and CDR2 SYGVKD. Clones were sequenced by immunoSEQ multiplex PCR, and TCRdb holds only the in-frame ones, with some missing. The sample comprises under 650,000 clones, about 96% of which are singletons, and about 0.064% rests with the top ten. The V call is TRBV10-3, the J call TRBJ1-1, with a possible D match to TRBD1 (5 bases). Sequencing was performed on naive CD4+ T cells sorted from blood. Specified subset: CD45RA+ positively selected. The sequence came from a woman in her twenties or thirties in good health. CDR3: CAIGALDTEAFF. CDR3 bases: TGTGCCATCGGGGCGCTGGACACTGAAGCTTTCTTT.